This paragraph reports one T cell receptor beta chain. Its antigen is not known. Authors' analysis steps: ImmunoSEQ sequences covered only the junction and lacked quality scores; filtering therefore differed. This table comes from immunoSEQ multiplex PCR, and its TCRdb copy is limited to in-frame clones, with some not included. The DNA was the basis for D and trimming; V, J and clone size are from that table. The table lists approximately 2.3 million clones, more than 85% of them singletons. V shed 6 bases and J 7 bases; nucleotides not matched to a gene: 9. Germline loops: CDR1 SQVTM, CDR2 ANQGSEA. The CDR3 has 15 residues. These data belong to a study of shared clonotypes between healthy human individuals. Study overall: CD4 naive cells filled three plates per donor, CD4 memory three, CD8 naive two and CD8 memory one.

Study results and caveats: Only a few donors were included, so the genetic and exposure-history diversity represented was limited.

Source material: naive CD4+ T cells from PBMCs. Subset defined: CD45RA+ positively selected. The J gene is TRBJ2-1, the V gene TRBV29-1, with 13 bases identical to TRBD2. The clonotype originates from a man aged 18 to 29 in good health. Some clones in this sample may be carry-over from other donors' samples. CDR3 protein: CSVVTSGRAINEQFF. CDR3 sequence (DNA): TGCAGCGTCGTAACTAGCGGGAGGGCCATAAATGAGCAGTTCTTC.